The sequence of this TCR beta chain was determined in a study of cytomegalovirus exposure and HLA in healthy donors. Overall study findings and caveats: Among the CMV-associated chains, a few were confirmed in vitro as specific for CMV antigens.

With 60 Vbeta and 13 Jbeta primers, the PCR was carried out. Sequencing used immunoSEQ multiplex PCR; TCRdb keeps in-frame clones, though not all of them. The table includes some 150,000 clones, 80% to 85% detected once. To note about this clone: Its specificity is unknown.

Source material: PBMCs. The TCR originated in a woman between 25 and 40 years old in good health and CMV-seronegative.

The CDR3 DNA follows: TGTGCCAGCAGCTTTCCTTCGCAGGGGGATTTGGATGAGCAGTTCTTC. This gives the protein CASSFPSQGDLDEQFF. The rearrangement uses TRBV5-4 and TRBJ2-1, with TRBD1 matching 7 bases. Germline V gene lookup returns CDR1 SGHNT and CDR2 YYREEE (reference sequence). The CDR3 consists of 16 residues. Germline trimming cut 2 bases from V and 8 bases from J; bases unmatched to any gene: 13.